The present entry profiles one TCR beta chain with its context. This sample is drawn from a study of T cells in Graves' hyperthyroidism and ophthalmopathy. CDR1 is LNHDA, CDR2 SQIVND, per germline (reference sequence). The CDR3 is 11 amino acids. The V end was cut by 6 bases, the J end by 8 bases, with 9 bases between. TCR beta CDR3 region amplification was performed from RNA transcripts. The primer set for the first-round RT-PCR of the TCR CDR3 was HTBI. TCRdb passed the multiplex PCR reads through MiXCR, listing each CDR3 protein once. The sample lists fewer than 650,000 distinct CDR3 sequences; approximately 15% were seen once.

The receptor's source is a woman aged 25 to 39 with Graves' hyperthyroidism that later progressed to Graves' ophthalmopathy. The specimen sequenced was blood. V gene TRBV19 combines with J gene TRBJ2-3; D is undetermined. The CDR3 here is CASRFLGTQYF. The CDR3 region has the DNA TGTGCCAGTAGGTTTCTGGGTACGCAGTATTTT.